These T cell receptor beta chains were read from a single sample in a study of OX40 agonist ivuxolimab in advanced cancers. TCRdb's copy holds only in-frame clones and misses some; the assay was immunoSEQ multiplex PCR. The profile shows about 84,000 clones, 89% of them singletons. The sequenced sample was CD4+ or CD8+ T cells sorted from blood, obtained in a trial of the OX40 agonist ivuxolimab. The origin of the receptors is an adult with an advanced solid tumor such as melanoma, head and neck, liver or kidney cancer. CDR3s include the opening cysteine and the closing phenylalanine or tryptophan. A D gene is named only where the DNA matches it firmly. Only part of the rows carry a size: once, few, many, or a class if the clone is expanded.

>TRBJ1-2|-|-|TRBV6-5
CASSLDDNYGYTF
TGTGCCAGCAGTCTAGACGATAACTATGGCTACACCTTC
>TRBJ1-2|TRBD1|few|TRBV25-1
CASRGTGGRGYTF
TGTGCCAGCAGGGGGACAGGGGGGAGGGGCTACACCTTC
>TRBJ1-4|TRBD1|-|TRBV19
CASSPERNRGQKLFF
TGTGCCAGTAGTCCGGAGCGTAACAGGGGGCAAAAACTGTTTTTT
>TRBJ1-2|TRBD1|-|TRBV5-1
CASSLGTGGGYTF
TGCGCCAGCAGCTTGGGGACAGGGGGGGGCTACACCTTC
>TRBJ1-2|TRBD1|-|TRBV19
CASSRQGQGYGYTF
TGTGCCAGTAGTCGACAGGGGCAGGGCTATGGCTACACCTTC
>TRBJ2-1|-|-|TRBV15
CATSRDPVTGNEQFF
TGTGCCACCAGCAGAGACCCCGTAACGGGAAATGAGCAGTTCTTC
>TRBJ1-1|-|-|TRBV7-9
CASSLWSAYEAFF
TGTGCCAGCAGCTTATGGTCAGCTTACGAAGCTTTCTTT
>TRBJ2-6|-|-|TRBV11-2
CASSLGRTAGANVLTF
TGTGCCAGCAGCTTAGGGAGGACAGCTGGGGCCAACGTCCTGACTTTC
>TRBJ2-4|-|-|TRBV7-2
CASRNPEGRDIQYF
TGTGCCAGCAGGAATCCAGAGGGAAGGGACATTCAGTACTTC
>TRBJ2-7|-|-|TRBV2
CASSYGYEQYF
TGTGCCAGCAGTTACGGCTACGAGCAGTACTTC
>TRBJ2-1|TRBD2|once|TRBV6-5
CASRGLAGGHEQFF
TGTGCCAGCCGGGGACTAGCGGGAGGACATGAGCAGTTCTTC
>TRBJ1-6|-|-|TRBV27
CASSSLPGRPSSYNSPLHF
TGTGCCAGCAGTTCTCTTCCGGGACGCCCGAGCTCCTATAATTCACCCCTCCACTTT
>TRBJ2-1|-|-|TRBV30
CAWRLDFNNEQFF
TGTGCCTGGCGACTAGACTTTAACAATGAGCAGTTCTTC
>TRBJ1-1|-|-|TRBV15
CATSRVGGGRTEAFF
TGTGCCACCAGCAGAGTGGGAGGGGGTCGGACTGAAGCTTTCTTT
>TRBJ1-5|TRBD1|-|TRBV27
CASSPGTGLYQPQHF
TGTGCCAGCAGCCCCGGGACAGGGTTGTATCAGCCCCAGCATTTT
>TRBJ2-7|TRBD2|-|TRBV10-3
CAISESGASGGYEQYF
TGTGCCATCAGTGAGTCAGGGGCGTCGGGAGGCTACGAGCAGTACTTC
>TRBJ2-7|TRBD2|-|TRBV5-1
CASSASTSGRNEQYF
TGCGCCAGCAGCGCATCGACTAGCGGGAGAAACGAGCAGTACTTC
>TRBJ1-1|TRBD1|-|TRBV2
CASTLDRGQSEAFF
TGTGCCAGCACCCTGGACAGGGGGCAATCTGAAGCTTTCTTT
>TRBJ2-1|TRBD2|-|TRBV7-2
CASSAFAGVYNEQFF
TGTGCCAGCAGCGCCTTCGCGGGGGTATACAATGAGCAGTTCTTC
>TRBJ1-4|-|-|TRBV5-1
CASSGGEVNEKLFF
TGCGCCAGCAGCGGGGGGGAGGTTAATGAAAAACTGTTTTTT
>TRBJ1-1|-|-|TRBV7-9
CASSLSRTEAFF
TGTGCCAGCAGCTTGTCGAGGACTGAAGCTTTCTTT
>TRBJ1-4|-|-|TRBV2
CASSESLQLGKLFF
TGTGCCAGCAGTGAATCATTGCAACTGGGAAAACTGTTTTTT
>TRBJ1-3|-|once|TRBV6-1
CASSWRGFSGNTIYF
TGTGCCAGCAGTTGGAGGGGATTCTCTGGAAACACCATATATTTT
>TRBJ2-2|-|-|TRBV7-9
CASSISGMNTGELFF
TGTGCCAGCAGCATCTCCGGGATGAACACCGGGGAGCTGTTTTTT
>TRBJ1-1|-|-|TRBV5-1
CASRSGGNTEAFF
TGCGCCAGCAGGTCCGGGGGGAACACTGAAGCTTTCTTT
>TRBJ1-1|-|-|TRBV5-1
CASSLPSTEAFF
TGCGCCAGCAGCTTGCCTTCGACTGAAGCTTTCTTT